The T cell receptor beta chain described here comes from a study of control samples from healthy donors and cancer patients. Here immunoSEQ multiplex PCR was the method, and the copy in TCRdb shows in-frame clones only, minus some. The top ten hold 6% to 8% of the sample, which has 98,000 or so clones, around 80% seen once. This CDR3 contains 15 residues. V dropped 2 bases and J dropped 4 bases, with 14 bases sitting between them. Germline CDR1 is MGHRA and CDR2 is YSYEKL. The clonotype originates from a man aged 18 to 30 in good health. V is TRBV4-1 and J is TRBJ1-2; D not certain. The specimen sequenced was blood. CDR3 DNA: TGCGCCAGCAGCCAAAGGGTGGGTTCTTTCTATGGCTACACCTTC. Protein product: CASSQRVGSFYGYTF.